This is a list of T cell receptor beta chains from one sample in a study of cytomegalovirus exposure and HLA in healthy donors. Assay used: immunoSEQ multiplex PCR; TCRdb lists only in-frame clones, some missing. The sample table includes about 35,000 clones. Sequenced material: PBMCs. These receptors all come from a woman aged 40 to 50 in good health and CMV-seropositive. The conserved cysteine and the conserved F or W are not part of the CDR3 here. A D gene is named only where the DNA matches it firmly.

TRBV2,NA,TRBJ2-7,ASREQGYEQY
TRBV30,TRBD1,TRBJ1-2,AWSDGQGAFYGYT
TRBV30,TRBD2,TRBJ2-7,AGSVLGLAGAMQY
TRBV7-2,NA,TRBJ1-5,ASSGGNQPQH
TRBV19,NA,TRBJ1-5,ASRAFFGNQPQH
TRBV9,NA,TRBJ2-7,ASSVGGGGIAYEQY
TRBV27,TRBD2,TRBJ2-7,ASSPSGRTYEQY
TRBV29-1,TRBD2,TRBJ2-1,SVVLGGGGNEQF
TRBV30,TRBD1,TRBJ2-5,AWSTGQTQY
TRBV29-1,NA,TRBJ1-3,SHRDSGNTIY
TRBV30,TRBD1,TRBJ1-5,AWDLTGGTQPQH
TRBV2,TRBD2,TRBJ2-3,ASSVQRGSTDTQY
TRBV7-3,TRBD1,TRBJ1-1,ASSPTGTGGTEAF
TRBV5-6,NA,TRBJ2-1,ASSGGSSSYNEQF
TRBV7-9,NA,TRBJ2-4,ASSPTGLQNIQY
TRBV15,NA,TRBJ2-6,ATKRGRDSGANVLT
TRBV4-2,TRBD2,TRBJ2-3,ASSDTSGRGIDTQY
TRBV28,NA,TRBJ1-4,ASSFPSTGFEKLF
TRBV4-2,NA,TRBJ1-5,ASSQSTVAQPQH
TRBV27,TRBD1,TRBJ2-7,ASSLIRDRAYEQY
TRBV2,NA,TRBJ1-5,ASSLDGNQPQH
TRBV11-2,NA,TRBJ2-7,ASSLGTLYEQY
TRBV7-9,TRBD1,TRBJ2-1,ASSSTGNVDEQF
TRBV7-9,TRBD1,TRBJ1-4,ASSLATGGREKLF
TRBV4-1,NA,TRBJ2-1,ASSQDTYNEQF
TRBV6-5,NA,TRBJ2-2,ASNRQNTGELF
TRBV20-1,NA,TRBJ2-2,SARRLIAVF
TRBV30,NA,TRBJ1-1,AVSGTGAF
TRBV29-1,TRBD2,TRBJ2-7,SVAGLDLTYEQY
TRBV2,NA,TRBJ2-3,ASRAEEDTQY
TRBV10-3,NA,TRBJ2-7,AISGATYEQY
TRBV10-3,NA,TRBJ1-5,AARGGGHQPQH
TRBV4-1,NA,TRBJ2-1,ASSRGVYNEQF
TRBV29-1,NA,TRBJ1-1,SVAPLAEAF
TRBV5-1,TRBD2,TRBJ2-1,ASSFGLAGVFNEQF
TRBV5-4,NA,TRBJ2-1,ASSVDSNEQF
TRBV5-4,NA,TRBJ2-3,ASSSGGHRPTDTQY
TRBV28,NA,TRBJ1-1,ASSLRRSMNTEAF
TRBV7-9,TRBD2,TRBJ2-1,ASSWEAGEGVEQF
TRBV2,TRBD2,TRBJ2-3,ASSDGTSGLTDTQY
TRBV5-1,TRBD1,TRBJ1-1,ASSLDRGSDTEAF
TRBV5-6,NA,TRBJ2-3,ASSHADTQY
TRBV6-4,TRBD1,TRBJ1-5,ASSGIGTVFQPQH
TRBV9,NA,TRBJ1-2,ASSVAPDYGYT
TRBV6-1,NA,TRBJ2-7,ASSEWGVGEQY
TRBV28,NA,TRBJ1-1,ASSSTVPNTEAF
TRBV13,NA,TRBJ1-5,ASSLGGASNQPQH
TRBV6-5,TRBD1,TRBJ2-7,ASSYRRQGVYEQY
TRBV4-1,NA,TRBJ2-7,ASSQDDTDGYEQY
TRBV7-3,NA,TRBJ2-2,ASSSTSNTGELF
TRBV9,NA,TRBJ2-1,ASSVDVGYYNEQF
TRBV30,NA,TRBJ1-1,AWSVEWSEAF